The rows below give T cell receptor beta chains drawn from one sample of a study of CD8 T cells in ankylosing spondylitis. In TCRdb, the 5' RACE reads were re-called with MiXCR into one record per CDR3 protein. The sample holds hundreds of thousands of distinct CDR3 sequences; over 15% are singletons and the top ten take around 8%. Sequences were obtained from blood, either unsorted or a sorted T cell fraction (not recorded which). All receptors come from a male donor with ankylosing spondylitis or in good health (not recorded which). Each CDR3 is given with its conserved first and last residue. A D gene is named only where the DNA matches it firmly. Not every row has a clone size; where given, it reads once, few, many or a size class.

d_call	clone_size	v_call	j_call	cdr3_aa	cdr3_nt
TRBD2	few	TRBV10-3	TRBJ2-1	CAISESASGSVGNEQFF	TGTGCCATCAGTGAGTCGGCTAGCGGGAGTGTGGGGAATGAGCAGTTCTTC
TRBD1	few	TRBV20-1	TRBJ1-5	CSARTGTGQPQHF	TGCAGTGCTAGGACAGGGACGGGTCAGCCCCAGCATTTT
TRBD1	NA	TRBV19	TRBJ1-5	CASRVIGTGGLNQPQHF	TGTGCCAGTAGAGTCATTGGGACAGGGGGCCTCAATCAGCCCCAGCATTTT
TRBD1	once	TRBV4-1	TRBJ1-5	CASSQDRGTGPNQPQHF	TGCGCCAGCAGCCAAGATCGAGGGACAGGGCCCAACCAGCCCCAGCATTTT
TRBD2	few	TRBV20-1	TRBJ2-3	CSAVGTSGGWSTDTQYF	TGCAGTGCGGTGGGGACTAGCGGGGGGTGGAGCACAGATACGCAGTATTTT
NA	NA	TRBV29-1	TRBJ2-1	CSVLPYNEQFF	TGCAGCGTACTCCCTTACAATGAGCAGTTCTTC
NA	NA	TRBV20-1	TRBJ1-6	CSARNQDDSPLHF	TGCAGTGCTAGAAACCAGGACGACTCACCCCTCCACTTT
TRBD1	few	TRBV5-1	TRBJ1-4	CASSLAEVGGGEKLFF	TGCGCCAGCAGCTTGGCCGAGGTAGGGGGCGGTGAAAAACTGTTTTTT
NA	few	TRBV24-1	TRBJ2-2	CATSDLRPRMGAGELFF	TGTGCCACCAGTGATTTGCGTCCCAGAATGGGGGCCGGGGAGCTGTTTTTT
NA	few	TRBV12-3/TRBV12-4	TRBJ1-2	CASSPGGPNYGYTF	TGTGCCAGCAGCCCCGGAGGGCCTAACTATGGCTACACCTTC
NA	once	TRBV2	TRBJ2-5	CASTSGPTGETQYF	TGTGCCAGCACATCGGGCCCCACAGGGGAGACCCAGTACTTC
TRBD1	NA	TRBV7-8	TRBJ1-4	CASSPRDRRRGEKLFF	TGTGCCAGCAGCCCCAGGGACAGGCGGCGGGGTGAAAAACTGTTTTTT
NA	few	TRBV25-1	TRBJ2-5	CASSLNEVETQYF	TGTGCCAGCAGCCTCAACGAGGTGGAGACCCAGTACTTC
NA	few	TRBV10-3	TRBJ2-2	CAITPGTNTGELFF	TGTGCCATCACCCCAGGAACGAACACCGGGGAGCTGTTTTTT
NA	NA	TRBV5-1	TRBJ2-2	CASSMGQANTGELFF	TGCGCCAGCAGCATGGGACAAGCGAACACCGGGGAGCTGTTTTTT
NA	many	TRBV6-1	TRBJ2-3	CASSELDTQYF	TGTGCCAGCAGTGAATTGGATACGCAGTATTTT
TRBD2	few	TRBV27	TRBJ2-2	CASSLWTSGNTGELFF	TGTGCCAGCAGCCTCTGGACTAGCGGGAACACCGGGGAGCTGTTTTTT
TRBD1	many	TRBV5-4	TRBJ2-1	CASSGDSSYNEQFF	TGTGCCAGCAGCGGGGACAGCTCCTACAATGAGCAGTTCTTC
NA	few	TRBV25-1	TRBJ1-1	CASKQHRTLTEAFF	TGTGCCAGCAAACAACACAGGACTCTCACTGAAGCTTTCTTT
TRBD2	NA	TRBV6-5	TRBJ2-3	CASSYASGYTDTQYF	TGTGCCAGCAGTTACGCTAGCGGGTACACAGATACGCAGTATTTT
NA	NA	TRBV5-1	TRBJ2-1	CASSWDGSYNEQFF	TGCGCCAGCAGCTGGGACGGATCCTACAATGAGCAGTTCTTC
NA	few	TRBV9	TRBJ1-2	CASSVDLLVRENYGYTF	TGTGCCAGCAGCGTAGACCTGTTGGTCAGGGAAAACTATGGCTACACCTTC
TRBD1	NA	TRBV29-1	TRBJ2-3	CSVEPDRGDTQYF	TGCAGCGTTGAACCGGACAGGGGAGATACGCAGTATTTT
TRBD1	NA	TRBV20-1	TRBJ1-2	CSAPGQASGYTF	TGCAGTGCTCCGGGACAGGCTTCGGGCTACACCTTC
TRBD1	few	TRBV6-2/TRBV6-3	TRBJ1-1	CASSYSWEGQVNTEAFF	TGTGCCAGCAGTTACTCCTGGGAGGGACAGGTGAACACTGAAGCTTTCTTT
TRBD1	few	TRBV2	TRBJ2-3	CAGQGASRTDTQYF	TGTGCCGGACAGGGGGCGTCTCGCACAGATACGCAGTATTTT
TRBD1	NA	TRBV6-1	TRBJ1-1	CATPGRGPDTEAFF	TGTGCCACCCCAGGCAGGGGGCCGGACACTGAAGCTTTCTTT
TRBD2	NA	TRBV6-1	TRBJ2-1	CASRETSGGYNEQFF	TGTGCCAGCAGGGAGACTAGCGGGGGGTACAATGAGCAGTTCTTC
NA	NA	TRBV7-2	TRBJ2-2	CASSLGLREGGELFF	TGTGCCAGCAGCTTAGGCCTAAGGGAAGGAGGGGAGCTGTTTTTT
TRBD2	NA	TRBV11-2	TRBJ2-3	CASSPGTSGASTDTQYF	TGTGCCAGCAGCCCCGGGACTAGCGGCGCGAGCACAGATACGCAGTATTTT
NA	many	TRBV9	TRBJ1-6	CASSVGEAGRSPLHF	TGTGCCAGCAGCGTAGGGGAGGCCGGGCGATCACCCCTCCACTTT
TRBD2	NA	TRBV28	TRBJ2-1	CASRLTGGRYNEQFF	TGTGCCAGCAGATTAACTGGCGGGAGGTACAATGAGCAGTTCTTC
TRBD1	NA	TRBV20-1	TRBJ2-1	CSARVTGDYNEQFF	TGCAGTGCTAGGGTGACAGGGGACTACAATGAGCAGTTCTTC
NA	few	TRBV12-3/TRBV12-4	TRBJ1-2	CASSLDPQATNYGYTF	TGTGCCAGCAGTTTAGATCCTCAGGCCACTAACTATGGCTACACCTTC
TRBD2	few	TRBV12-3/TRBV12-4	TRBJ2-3	CASTARREGDTQYF	TGTGCCAGCACCGCTCGGCGGGAGGGAGATACGCAGTATTTT
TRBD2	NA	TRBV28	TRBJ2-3	CASSLVPLAANTDTQYF	TGTGCCAGCAGTTTAGTACCACTAGCGGCCAACACAGATACGCAGTATTTT
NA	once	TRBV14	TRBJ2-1	CASSQSPEVSYNEQFF	TGTGCCAGCAGCCAATCCCCGGAAGTCTCCTACAATGAGCAGTTCTTC
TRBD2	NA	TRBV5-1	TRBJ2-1	CASSSGLAGGPRNNEQFF	TGCGCCAGCAGCTCGGGACTAGCGGGAGGGCCGAGAAACAATGAGCAGTTCTTC
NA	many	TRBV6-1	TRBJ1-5	CASSPGPYSNQPQHF	TGTGCCAGCAGCCCAGGGCCCTATAGCAATCAGCCCCAGCATTTT
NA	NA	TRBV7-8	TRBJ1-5	CASSAQEEGYSNQPQHF	TGTGCCAGCAGCGCTCAGGAGGAGGGTTATAGCAATCAGCCCCAGCATTTT
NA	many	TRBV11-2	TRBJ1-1	CASSLVPVATEAFF	TGTGCCAGCAGCTTAGTACCCGTGGCCACTGAAGCTTTCTTT
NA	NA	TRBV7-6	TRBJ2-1	CASSLAQADSYNEQFF	TGTGCCAGCAGCTTAGCCCAAGCGGACAGCTACAATGAGCAGTTCTTC
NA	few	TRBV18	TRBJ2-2	CASSPRTPNTGELFF	TGTGCCAGCTCACCTCGGACACCTAACACCGGGGAGCTGTTTTTT
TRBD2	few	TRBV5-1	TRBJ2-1	CASSQLAGAYNEQFF	TGCGCCAGCAGCCAACTAGCGGGAGCCTACAATGAGCAGTTCTTC
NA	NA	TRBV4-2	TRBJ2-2	CASSQGASVNTGELFF	TGTGCCAGCAGCCAAGGGGCTAGCGTTAACACCGGGGAGCTGTTTTTT
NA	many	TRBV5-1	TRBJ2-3	CASSLEAPGNTQYF	TGCGCCAGCAGTCTTGAGGCTCCAGGAAATACGCAGTATTTT
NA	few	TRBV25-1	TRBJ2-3	CASSDGGSTDTQYF	TGTGCCAGCAGTGATGGGGGAAGCACAGATACGCAGTATTTT
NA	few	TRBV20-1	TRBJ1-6	CSASLTDDYSPLHF	TGCAGTGCTAGCCTGACAGATGACTATTCACCCCTCCACTTT
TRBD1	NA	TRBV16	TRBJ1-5	CASSPHGQGDQPQHF	TGTGCCAGCAGCCCCCACGGACAGGGGGATCAGCCCCAGCATTTT
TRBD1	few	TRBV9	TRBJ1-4	CASSPPGQGVTNEKLFF	TGTGCCAGCAGCCCCCCGGGACAGGGGGTTACTAATGAAAAACTGTTTTTT
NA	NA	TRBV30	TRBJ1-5	CAWSRDNQPQHF	TGTGCCTGGAGCAGGGACAATCAGCCCCAGCATTTT
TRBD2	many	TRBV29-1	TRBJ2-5	CSAGSSGQETQYF	TGCAGCGCAGGATCTAGCGGCCAAGAGACCCAGTACTTC